This TCR beta chain was sequenced for a study of radiation and T cells in renal cell carcinoma. Study summary: Nephrectomy followed 15 Gy stereotactic body radiation by 4 weeks. Regarding the study as a whole: No pretreatment tumor biopsies were available for baseline clonotypes.

Sequencing was performed with immunoSEQ multiplex PCR; in TCRdb, only in-frame clones are kept and a portion is missing. Of 100,000 or so clones listed, 75% to 90% are singletons. V lost 0 bases, J lost 12 bases, and 11 bases lay in between. The CDR3 spans 11 residues. Looked up from germline, CDR1 is GTSNPN and CDR2 is SVGIG (reference sequence). Documented time point: baseline pretreatment blood. Sample treatment: 15 Gy SBRT to primary tumor, nephrectomy 4 weeks later. The tumor was a clear cell renal cell carcinoma. To note about this clone: Its antigen is currently unknown.

The sequencing here drew on blood, taken from a patient whose treatment included radiotherapy and nephrectomy. The chain recombines TRBV30 with TRBJ1-2, with unresolved D. This TCR was sampled from a man between 45 and 60 years old with renal cell carcinoma. Here the CDR3 DNA reads TGTGCCTGGAGTGTATTTGGCTTCAACACCTTC. Translated, it gives CAWSVFGFNTF.